One sample yielded the 26 T cell receptor beta chains listed below, sequenced in a study of OX40 agonist ivuxolimab in advanced cancers. Produced via immunoSEQ multiplex PCR; TCRdb's table is partial and in-frame only. The sample carries some 20,000 clones, around 80% recorded once. The specimen comprised CD4+ or CD8+ T cells sorted from blood, sampled in a trial of the OX40 agonist ivuxolimab. Receptors originate from an adult with an advanced solid tumor such as melanoma, head and neck, liver or kidney cancer.

This clone appeared a single time. The chain is built from TRBV18 and TRBJ2-7; possible D gene TRBD1, 6 bases. V was clipped by 2 bases and J by 3 bases, with 11 bases between them. Germline V lookup: CDR1 KGHSH, CDR2 LQKENI. The CDR3 consists of 14 residues. The CDR3 reads CASSPKDRDYEQYF. In nucleotides, the CDR3 is TGTGCCAGCTCACCAAAGGACAGAGACTACGAGCAGTACTTC.

The chain couples TRBV21-1 to TRBJ2-3; the tabulated D call, TRBD1, remains unverified against the DNA. TRBV21-1 is a pseudogene. The CDR3 has 15 amino acids. CDR3 sequence reads: CASSSRGLVADTQYF. CDR3 bases: TGTGCCAGCAGCTCTAGGGGGTTAGTCGCAGATACGCAGTATTTT.

V usage is TRBV11-2 and J usage is TRBJ1-6; D might be TRBD1 (5 bases). The CDR3 has 16 amino acids. V lost 5 bases and J 4 bases, leaving 15 bases between the germline ends. Germline-derived CDR1 and CDR2 are SGHAT and FQNNGV. DNA for the CDR3: TGTGCCAGCAGCCTAGCGGGGACCGAGTATAATTCACCCCTCCACTTT. Amino acid sequence: CASSLAGTEYNSPLHF. Full variable domain (remainder filled in from reference TRBV11-2 and TRBJ1-6): EAGVAQSPRYKIIEKRQSVAFWCNPISGHATLYWYQQILGQGPKLLIQFQNNGVVDDSQLPKDRFSAERLKGVDSTLKIQPAKLEDSAVYLCASSLAGTEYNSPLHFGNGTRLTVT.

The chain combines TRBV20-1 with TRBJ1-2; D might be TRBD1 (5 bases). With 3 bases removed from V and 8 bases from J, the gap between germline ends came to 10 bases. CDR3 size: 11 residues. Germline loops: CDR1 DFQATT, CDR2 SNEGSKA (reference sequence). DNA for the CDR3: TGCAGTGCTAGTCGGGACGAAGGCTACACCTTC. Its translation is CSASRDEGYTF.

The V and J genes are TRBV6-5 and TRBJ1-1; D gene ambiguous. The CDR3 is 14 residues long. The germline gives CDR1 MNHEY, CDR2 SVGAGI. The V end lost 0 bases, the J end lost 2 bases, and 7 bases lay between the germline ends. The CDR3 spells CASSYSSFNTEAFF. The DNA for the CDR3 is TGTGCCAGCAGTTACTCGAGCTTTAACACTGAAGCTTTCTTT.

The chain uses TRBV7-6 and TRBJ1-1, with TRBD1 identical over 9 bases. The CDR3 extends over 21 amino acids. Germline CDR1 is SGHVS and CDR2 is FNYEAQ. Trimming removed 5 bases from V and 1 base from J; junction bases left unmatched: 23. This CDR3 reads CASSVEGWGSGQGGGNTEAFF. CDR3 DNA sequence: TGTGCCAGCAGCGTAGAAGGGTGGGGGTCGGGACAGGGAGGCGGGAACACTGAAGCTTTCTTT.

This sequence joins TRBV5-1 and TRBJ2-5; 10 positions match TRBD1. J lost 4 bases, V lost 4 bases, and 13 bases had no gene match. CDR1 is SGHRS and CDR2 is YFSETQ in the germline V gene. The CDR3 consists of 17 residues. The CDR3 sequence: CASSNDRGRFISETQYF. The CDR3 DNA sequence: TGCGCCAGCAGCAATGACAGGGGGCGATTTATATCAGAGACCCAGTACTTC. The entire variable domain, with the rest obtained from reference TRBV5-1 and TRBJ2-5, is as follows: KAGVTQTPRYLIKTRGQQVTLSCSPISGHRSVSWYQQTPGQGLQFLFEYFSETQRNKGNFPGRFSGRQFSNSRSEMNVSTLELGDSALYLCASSNDRGRFISETQYFGPGTRLLVL.

V is TRBV9 and J is TRBJ1-2; possibly TRBD1 for D (5 bases). The germline V and J ends were trimmed by 4 bases and 4 bases, with 14 bases remaining between them. Per the germline V gene, CDR1 is SGDLS and CDR2 is YYNGEE. The CDR3 length is 14 residues. CDR3 coding DNA: TGTGCCAGCAGCCCCCGGGACGGAGGCTATGGCTACACCTTC. It encodes CASSPRDGGYGYTF.

This clone was counted a single time. The rearrangement uses TRBV9 and TRBJ1-5; 7 positions agree with TRBD1. The CDR3 has 13 residues. V was pared by 4 bases and J by 9 bases, with 7 bases of the junction left unmatched. The germline gives CDR1 SGDLS, CDR2 YYNGEE. CDR3 nucleotides: TGTGCCAGCAGCACCCGAGACAGGGCGCCCCAGCATTTT. Encoded protein: CASSTRDRAPQHF.

The chain recombines TRBV11-2 with TRBJ2-2, with no clear D. The CDR3 spans 14 residues. Germline assignment: CDR1 SGHAT and CDR2 FQNNGV. The ends were cut back, 5 bases at V and 5 bases at J, with 12 bases in the middle. The CDR3 sequence: CASSPPLLTGELFF. The CDR3 DNA sequence: TGTGCCAGCAGCCCCCCCTTACTGACCGGGGAGCTGTTTTTT.

This clone has only a few counts. The chain employs TRBV2 and TRBJ1-5; D might be TRBD1 (6 bases). V dropped 6 bases and J dropped 2 bases, with 14 bases sitting between them. The CDR3 extends over 15 amino acids. Germline loops: CDR1 SNHLY, CDR2 FYNNEI. The CDR3 nucleotides are TGTGCCAGCAGCACCCAACAGGGAGGCAATCAGCCCCAGCATTTT. Protein sequence: CASSTQQGGNQPQHF.

The rearrangement joins TRBV19 to TRBJ1-5; 12 bases line up with TRBD1. This CDR3 spans 17 amino acids. The V gene's germline CDR1 is LNHDA and CDR2 SQIVND (reference sequence). V lost 5 bases and J lost 6; bases outside the gene matches: 11. The CDR3 nucleotides read TGTGCCAGTAGTCCCGGGACAGGGGGCGCATTTGGTCAGCCCCAGCATTTT. Encoded protein: CASSPGTGGAFGQPQHF.

This chain connects TRBV9 to TRBJ2-1; D remains unclear. The CDR3 has 15 amino acids. In germline, CDR1 is SGDLS, CDR2 YYNGEE. The V end was cut by 0 bases, the J end by 6 bases, with 13 bases between. CDR3 sequence reads: CASSVDGRIRNEQFF. The DNA for the CDR3 is TGTGCCAGCAGCGTAGATGGCAGGATCCGCAATGAGCAGTTCTTC.

The V and J genes are TRBV7-9 and TRBJ1-4; D is possibly TRBD1 (5 bases). Germline CDR1 and CDR2: SEHNR and FQNEAQ (reference sequence). The CDR3 length is 15 residues. Trimming cost V 3 bases and J 2 bases, with 10 bases left between them. CDR3 nucleotides: TGTGCCAGCAGCTTCGGGGCGGGGACTAATGAAAAACTGTTTTTT. It yields the protein CASSFGAGTNEKLFF.

The chain links TRBV28 to TRBJ1-2, with D possibly TRBD1 on 5 matching bases. V was clipped by 6 bases and J by 6 bases, with 32 bases between them. Germline CDR1 reads MDHEN; CDR2 reads SYDVKM. This CDR3 is built from 19 residues. The CDR3 protein is CASSWVGRGRTIGADGYTF. CDR3 coding DNA: TGTGCCAGCAGCTGGGTTGGGAGGGGCAGGACTATAGGGGCTGATGGCTACACCTTC.

This clone was seen once. This chain uses TRBV16 with TRBJ1-2; a possible D gene is TRBD1 (5 bases). V was pared by 0 bases and J by 4 bases, with 9 bases between. The germline CDR1 and CDR2 sequences are KGHSY and FQNENV. The CDR3 runs to 14 residues. CDR3 coding DNA: TGTGCCAGCAGCCAATCCCAGGGCAGCTATGGCTACACCTTC. This codes for CASSQSQGSYGYTF.

As DNA, the CDR3 is TGTGCCAGCAGTTCGGGACAGCACAATCAGCCCCAGCATTTT. Residues: CASSSGQHNQPQHF. This rearrangement joins TRBV6-1 to TRBJ1-5; 7 bases line up with TRBD1. From germline, CDR1 is MNHNS and CDR2 SASEGT. Trimming cost V 5 bases and J 3 bases; bases outside gene matches: 4. This CDR3 region has 14 residues.

This chain joins TRBV7-6 and TRBJ2-7, with D possibly TRBD2 on 6 matching bases. Per germline, CDR1 SGHVS and CDR2 FNYEAQ. Trimming removed 5 bases from V and 3 bases from J, with 20 bases in between. The CDR3 runs to 16 residues. CDR3 nucleotides: TGTGCCAGCAGCGCCCAGGGTGGTAGCGGCATCTACGAGCAGTACTTC. This encodes CASSAQGGSGIYEQYF.

The chain links TRBV6-6 to TRBJ2-2, with a tentative D call TRBD1 (5 bases). From germline, CDR1 is MNHNY and CDR2 SVGAGI (reference sequence). The CDR3 has 16 residues. The germline V and J ends were trimmed by 2 bases and 1 base, with 11 bases remaining between them. This CDR3 reads CASSYPREGNTGELFF. The CDR3, as DNA: TGTGCCAGCAGTTACCCCAGGGAAGGGAACACCGGGGAGCTGTTTTTT.

V gene TRBV7-2 combines with J gene TRBJ2-1; 7 positions match TRBD2. The CDR3 consists of 15 residues. The ends lost 3 bases at V and 3 bases at J; junction bases unmatched: 5. Germline assignment: CDR1 SGHTA and CDR2 FQGNSA. The CDR3 protein is CASSFRSGLYNEQFF. DNA for the CDR3: TGTGCCAGCAGCTTCCGTAGCGGGCTCTACAATGAGCAGTTCTTC.

The rearrangement joins TRBV15 to TRBJ2-1; 11 bases fit TRBD2. Germline V gives CDR1 LNHNV, CDR2 YYDKDF (reference sequence). This CDR3 is built from 16 residues. J gave up 3 bases and V 2 bases, and 3 bases lay outside the gene matches. The CDR3 bases are TGTGCCACCAGCAGAAGACTAGCGGGAAGCTACAATGAGCAGTTCTTC. Its protein is CATSRRLAGSYNEQFF.

This sequence joins TRBV19 and TRBJ1-1, with D unresolved. Trimming stripped 2 bases from V and 3 bases from J, with 16 bases between. Germline V lookup: CDR1 LNHDA, CDR2 SQIVND (reference sequence). The CDR3 is 16 amino acids. This CDR3 reads CASSISFGNMYTEAFF. CDR3 DNA sequence: TGTGCCAGTAGTATATCTTTTGGGAATATGTACACTGAAGCTTTCTTT.

V and J are TRBV29-1 and TRBJ2-5; the D gene is possibly TRBD2 (6 bases). Germline loops: CDR1 SQVTM, CDR2 ANQGSEA. The V end was cut by 5 bases, the J end by 3 bases, with 10 bases between. The CDR3 totals 12 residues. Here the CDR3 reads CSVPTRKETQYF. CDR3 nucleotide sequence: TGCAGCGTTCCGACTAGAAAAGAGACCCAGTACTTC.

Worth noting for this clone: The same CDR3 also results from other DNA sequences found in this sample. The gene calls are TRBV9 and TRBJ2-1; TRBD2 aligns across 8 bases. V was clipped by 0 bases and J by 8 bases; unmatched bases: 7. Germline CDR1 is SGDLS and CDR2 is YYNGEE. The CDR3 runs to 15 residues. The CDR3 DNA reads as TGTGCCAGCAGCGTAGGTCGGGGGGGCATCTATGAGCAGTTCTTC. Translating it yields CASSVGRGGIYEQFF. The complete variable domain, with remaining parts taken from reference TRBV9 and TRBJ2-1, reads DSGVTQTPKHLITATGQRVTLRCSPRSGDLSVYWYQQSLDQGLQFLIQYYNGEERAKGNILERFSAQQFPDLHSELNLSSLELGDSALYFCASSVGRGGIYEQFFGPGTRLTVL.

The V gene is TRBV6-1, the J gene TRBJ2-7; D remains unclear. This CDR3 spans 11 amino acids. Germline V lookup: CDR1 MNHNS, CDR2 SASEGT. V lost 3 bases and J 5 bases, leaving 5 bases between the germline ends. The chain's CDR3 is CASSDIHEQYF. The CDR3 nucleotides read TGTGCCAGCAGTGACATCCACGAGCAGTACTTC.

This clone was seen a handful of times. The V call is TRBV5-5, the J call TRBJ2-2, with 7 bases lining up with TRBD2. Germline V gene data show CDR1 as SGHKS and CDR2 as YYEKEE (reference sequence). The V and J ends lost 4 bases and 4 bases, in that order; junction bases with no gene match: 13. This CDR3 is built from 17 residues. Here the CDR3 DNA reads TGTGCCAGCAGCCGAGCAAGGACTAGGTGGCGCACCGGGGAGCTGTTTTTT. Protein: CASSRARTRWRTGELFF.